The sequence of this TCR beta chain was determined in a study of shared clonotypes between healthy human individuals. Study observations and caveats: With a handful of donors compared, about 5.2% of naive CD4 clonotypes were shared.

Produced via immunoSEQ multiplex PCR; TCRdb's table is partial and in-frame only. This sample yields approximately 2.5 million clones, of which around 90% are seen a single time; under 0.15% belongs to the top ten. As for this clone: Its antigen remains unknown.

Study donors comprised healthy, HIV-negative adults devoid of recent acute infection or vaccination. This CDR3 is built from 15 residues. V shed 0 bases and J shed 1 base, with 9 bases lying between them. Germline-derived CDR1 and CDR2 are MNHEY and SVGAGI. This sequence originates from a man aged 18 to 35 in good health. This rearrangement joins TRBV6-5 to TRBJ1-1; D remains unclear. Sequenced material: naive CD4+ T cells sorted from blood. The subset here: CD45RA+ positively selected. The CDR3 DNA is TGTGCCAGCAGTTACTCACTTAATGCGAACACTGAAGCTTTCTTT. This codes for CASSYSLNANTEAFF.